The clone carrying this TCR beta chain has just one count. Its antigen is currently unknown. Repertoires were sampled repeatedly during chemoradiotherapy. Libraries were prepared by immunoSEQ multiplex PCR; TCRdb keeps only in-frame clonotypes and omits some of them. The sample contains around 30,000 clones, 80% to 90% of which appear only once. This specimen belongs to a study of chemoradiotherapy in HPV16-positive cancers. Study conclusions and caveats: Candidate HPV-specific clones and E7-related TCR motifs grew in tumor during treatment.

CDR1 is SGHTA and CDR2 is FQGNSA in the germline V gene. The ends were cut back, 1 base at V and 8 bases at J, with 12 bases in the middle. The CDR3 spans 14 residues. Sequences were derived from blood, sampled from a patient who underwent chemoradiotherapy. The rearrangement joins TRBV7-2 to TRBJ2-1, with a possible D match to TRBD2 (5 bases). This receptor was identified in a human donor with HPV-associated anogenital cancer. CDR3 sequence: CASSLGGESYEQFF. CDR3 nucleotides: TGTGCCAGCAGCTTAGGGGGAGAGAGCTATGAGCAGTTCTTC.